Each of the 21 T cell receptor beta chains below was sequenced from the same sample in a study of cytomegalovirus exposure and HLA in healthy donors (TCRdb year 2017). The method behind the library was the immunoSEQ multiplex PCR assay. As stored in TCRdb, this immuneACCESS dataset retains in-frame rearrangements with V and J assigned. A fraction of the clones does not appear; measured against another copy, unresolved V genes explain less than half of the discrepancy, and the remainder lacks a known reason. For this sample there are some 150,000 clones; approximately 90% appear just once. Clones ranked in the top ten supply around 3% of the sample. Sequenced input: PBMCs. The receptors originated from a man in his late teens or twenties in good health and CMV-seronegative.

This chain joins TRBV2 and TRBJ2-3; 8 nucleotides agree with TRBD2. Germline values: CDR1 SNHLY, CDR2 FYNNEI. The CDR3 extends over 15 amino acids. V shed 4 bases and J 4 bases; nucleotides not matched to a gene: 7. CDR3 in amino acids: CASSGRAGVADTQYF. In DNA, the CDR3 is TGTGCCAGCAGTGGGAGAGCGGGAGTGGCAGATACGCAGTATTTT.

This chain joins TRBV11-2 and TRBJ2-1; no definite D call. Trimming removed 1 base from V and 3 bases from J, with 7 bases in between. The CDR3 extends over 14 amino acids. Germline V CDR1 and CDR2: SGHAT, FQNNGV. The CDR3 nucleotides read TGTGCCAGCAGCTTAGCCACTTACTACAATGAGCAGTTCTTC. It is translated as CASSLATYYNEQFF.

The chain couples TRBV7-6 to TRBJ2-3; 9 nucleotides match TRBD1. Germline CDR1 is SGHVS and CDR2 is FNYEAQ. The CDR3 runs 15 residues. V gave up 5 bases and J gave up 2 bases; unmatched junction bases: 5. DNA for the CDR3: TGTGCCAGCAGCCCTGGGACAGGGATCACAGATACGCAGTATTTT. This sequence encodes CASSPGTGITDTQYF. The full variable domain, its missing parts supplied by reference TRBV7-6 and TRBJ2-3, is GAGVSQSPRYKVTKRGQDVALRCDPISGHVSLYWYRQALGQGPEFLTYFNYEAQQDKSGLPNDRFSAERPEGSISTLTIQRTEQRDSAMYRCASSPGTGITDTQYFGPGTRLTVL.

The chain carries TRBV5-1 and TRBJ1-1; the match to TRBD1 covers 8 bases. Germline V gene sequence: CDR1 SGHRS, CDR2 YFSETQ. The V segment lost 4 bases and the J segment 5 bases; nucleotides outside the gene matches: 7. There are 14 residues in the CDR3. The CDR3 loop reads CASSGGQGTTEAFF. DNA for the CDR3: TGCGCCAGCAGCGGCGGACAGGGTACGACTGAAGCTTTCTTT.

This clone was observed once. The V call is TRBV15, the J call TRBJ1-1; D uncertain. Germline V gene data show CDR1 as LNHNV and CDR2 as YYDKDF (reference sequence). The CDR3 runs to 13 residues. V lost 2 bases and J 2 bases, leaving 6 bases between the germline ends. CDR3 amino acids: CATSRQRNTEAFF. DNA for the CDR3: TGTGCCACCAGCAGACAGCGAAACACTGAAGCTTTCTTT.

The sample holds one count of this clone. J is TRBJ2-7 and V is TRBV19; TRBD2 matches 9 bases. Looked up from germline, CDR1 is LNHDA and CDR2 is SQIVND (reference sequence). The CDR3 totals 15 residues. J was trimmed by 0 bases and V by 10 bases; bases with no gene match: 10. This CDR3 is CATAAGLASSYEQYF. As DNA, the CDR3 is TGTGCCACCGCGGCCGGACTAGCGAGCTCCTACGAGCAGTACTTC.

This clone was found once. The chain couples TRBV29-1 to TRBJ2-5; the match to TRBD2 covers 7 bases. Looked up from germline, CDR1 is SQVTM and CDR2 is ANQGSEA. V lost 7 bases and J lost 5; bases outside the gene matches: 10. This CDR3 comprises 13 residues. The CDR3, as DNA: TGCAGCGACAGACTAGCTGGGGTCGAGACCCAGTACTTC. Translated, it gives CSDRLAGVETQYF.

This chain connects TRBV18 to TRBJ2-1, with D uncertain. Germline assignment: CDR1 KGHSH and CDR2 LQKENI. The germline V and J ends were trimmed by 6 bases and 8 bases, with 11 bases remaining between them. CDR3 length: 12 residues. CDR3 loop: CASSPTSDEQFF. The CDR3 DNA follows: TGTGCCAGCTCCCCGACTTCGGATGAGCAGTTCTTC.

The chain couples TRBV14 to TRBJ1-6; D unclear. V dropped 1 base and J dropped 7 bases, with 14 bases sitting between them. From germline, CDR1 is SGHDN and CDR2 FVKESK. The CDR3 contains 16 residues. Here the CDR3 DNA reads TGTGCCAGCAGCCAAGCAGTAGCGGGAGAAAATTCACCCCTCCACTTT. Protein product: CASSQAVAGENSPLHF.

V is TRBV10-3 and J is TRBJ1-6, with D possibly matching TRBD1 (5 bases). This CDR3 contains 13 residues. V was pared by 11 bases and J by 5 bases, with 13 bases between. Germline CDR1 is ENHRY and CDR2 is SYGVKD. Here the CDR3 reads CAPRAINNSPLHF. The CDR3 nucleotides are TGTGCCCCCAGGGCCATAAATAATTCACCCCTCCACTTT.

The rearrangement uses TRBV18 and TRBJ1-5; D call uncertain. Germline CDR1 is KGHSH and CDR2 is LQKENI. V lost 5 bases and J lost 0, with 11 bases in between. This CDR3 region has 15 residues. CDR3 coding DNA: TGTGCCAGCTCAAAAGAAACAGCTAGCAATCAGCCCCAGCATTTT. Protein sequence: CASSKETASNQPQHF. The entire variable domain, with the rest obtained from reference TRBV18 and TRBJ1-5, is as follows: NAGVMQNPRHLVRRRGQEARLRCSPMKGHSHVYWYRQLPEEGLKFMVYLQKENIIDESGMPKERFSAEFPKEGPSILRIQQVVRGDSAAYFCASSKETASNQPQHFGDGTRLSIL.

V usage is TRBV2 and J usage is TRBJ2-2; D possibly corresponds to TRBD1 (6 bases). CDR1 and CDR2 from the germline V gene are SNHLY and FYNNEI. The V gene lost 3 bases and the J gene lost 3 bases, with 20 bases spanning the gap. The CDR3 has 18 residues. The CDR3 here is CASSEGAQGYEDTGELFF. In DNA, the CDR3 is TGTGCCAGCAGTGAGGGCGCTCAGGGGTATGAGGACACCGGGGAGCTGTTTTTT.

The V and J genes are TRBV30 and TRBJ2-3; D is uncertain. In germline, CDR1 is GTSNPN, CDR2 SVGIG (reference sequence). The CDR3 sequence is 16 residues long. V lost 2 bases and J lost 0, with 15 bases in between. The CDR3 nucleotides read TGTGCCTGGAGTCGGTCAGCCACGACTAGCACAGATACGCAGTATTTT. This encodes CAWSRSATTSTDTQYF.

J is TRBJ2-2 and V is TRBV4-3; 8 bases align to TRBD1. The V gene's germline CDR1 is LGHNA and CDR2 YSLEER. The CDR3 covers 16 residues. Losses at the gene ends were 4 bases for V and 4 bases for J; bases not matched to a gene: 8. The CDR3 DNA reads TGCGCCAGCAGCCGGGGGACAGGCCTATTCACCGGGGAGCTGTTTTTT. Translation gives CASSRGTGLFTGELFF.

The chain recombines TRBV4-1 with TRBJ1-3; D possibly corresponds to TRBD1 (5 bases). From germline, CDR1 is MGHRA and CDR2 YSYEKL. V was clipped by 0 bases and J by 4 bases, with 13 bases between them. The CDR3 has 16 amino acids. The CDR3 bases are TGCGCCAGCAGCCAAGACCCCCAGGGAGGCGGAAACACCATATATTTT. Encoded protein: CASSQDPQGGGNTIYF.

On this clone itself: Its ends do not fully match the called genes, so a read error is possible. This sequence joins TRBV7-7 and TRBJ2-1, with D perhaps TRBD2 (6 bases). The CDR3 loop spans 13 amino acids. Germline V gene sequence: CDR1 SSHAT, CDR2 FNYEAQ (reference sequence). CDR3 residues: CASSLAGGNEQFF. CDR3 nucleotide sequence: TGTGCTAGCAGCTTAGCAGGAGGGAATGAGCAGTTCTTC.

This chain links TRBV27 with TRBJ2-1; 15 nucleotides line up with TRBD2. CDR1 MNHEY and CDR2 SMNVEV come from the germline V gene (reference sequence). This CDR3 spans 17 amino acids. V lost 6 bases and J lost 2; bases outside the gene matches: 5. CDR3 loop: CASRPWTSGRAYNEQFF. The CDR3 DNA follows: TGTGCCAGCAGACCGTGGACTAGCGGGAGGGCCTACAATGAGCAGTTCTTC.

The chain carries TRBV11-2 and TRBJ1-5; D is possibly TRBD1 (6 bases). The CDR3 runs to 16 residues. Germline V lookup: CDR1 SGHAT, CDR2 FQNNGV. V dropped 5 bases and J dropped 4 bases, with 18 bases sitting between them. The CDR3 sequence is CASSASLGQGNQPQHF. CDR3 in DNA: TGTGCCAGCAGCGCCTCACTCGGGCAGGGGAATCAGCCCCAGCATTTT.

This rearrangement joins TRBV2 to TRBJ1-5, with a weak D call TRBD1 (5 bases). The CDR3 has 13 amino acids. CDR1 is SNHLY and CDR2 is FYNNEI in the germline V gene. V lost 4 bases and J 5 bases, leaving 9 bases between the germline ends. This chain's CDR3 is CASSVGGDQPQHF. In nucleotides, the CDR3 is TGTGCCAGCAGTGTTGGAGGGGATCAGCCCCAGCATTTT.

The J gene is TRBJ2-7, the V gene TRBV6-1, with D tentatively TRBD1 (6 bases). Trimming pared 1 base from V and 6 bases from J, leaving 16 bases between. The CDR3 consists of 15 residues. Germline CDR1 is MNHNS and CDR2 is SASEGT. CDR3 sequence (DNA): TGTGCCAGCAGTGAAGACCGCCAGGGGAAATCCGAGCAGTACGTC. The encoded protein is CASSEDRQGKSEQYV.

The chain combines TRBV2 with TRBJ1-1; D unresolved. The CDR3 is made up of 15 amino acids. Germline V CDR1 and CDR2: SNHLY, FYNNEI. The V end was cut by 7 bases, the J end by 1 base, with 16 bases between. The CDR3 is CASTPKFSSNTEAFF. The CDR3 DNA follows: TGTGCCAGCACCCCTAAATTTTCATCGAACACTGAAGCTTTCTTT.